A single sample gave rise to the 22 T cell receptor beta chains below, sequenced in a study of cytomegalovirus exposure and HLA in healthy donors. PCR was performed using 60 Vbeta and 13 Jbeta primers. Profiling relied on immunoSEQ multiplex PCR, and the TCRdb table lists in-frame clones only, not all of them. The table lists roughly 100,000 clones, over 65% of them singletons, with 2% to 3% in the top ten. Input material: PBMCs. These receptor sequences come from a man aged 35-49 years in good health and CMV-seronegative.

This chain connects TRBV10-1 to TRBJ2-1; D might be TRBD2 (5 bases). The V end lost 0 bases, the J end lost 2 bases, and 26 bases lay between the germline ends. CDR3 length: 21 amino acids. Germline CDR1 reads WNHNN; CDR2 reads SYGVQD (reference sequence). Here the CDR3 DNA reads TGCGCCAGCAGTGAGTCGACTCGTTGGATGGTCAGTTCCGGGACCTACAATGAGCAGTTCTTC. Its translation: CASSESTRWMVSSGTYNEQFF.

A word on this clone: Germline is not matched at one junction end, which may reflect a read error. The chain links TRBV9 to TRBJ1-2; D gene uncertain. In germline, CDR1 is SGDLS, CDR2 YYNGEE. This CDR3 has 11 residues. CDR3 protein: CASSVADGKAF. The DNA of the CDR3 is TGTGCCAGCAGCGTAGCTGACGGGAAGGCCTTC.

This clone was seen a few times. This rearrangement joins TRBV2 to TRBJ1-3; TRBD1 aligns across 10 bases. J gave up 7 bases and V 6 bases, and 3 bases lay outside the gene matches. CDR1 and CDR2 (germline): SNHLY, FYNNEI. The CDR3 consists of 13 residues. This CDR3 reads CASRGTGDNTIYF. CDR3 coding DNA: TGTGCCAGCAGGGGGACAGGGGACAACACCATATATTTT.

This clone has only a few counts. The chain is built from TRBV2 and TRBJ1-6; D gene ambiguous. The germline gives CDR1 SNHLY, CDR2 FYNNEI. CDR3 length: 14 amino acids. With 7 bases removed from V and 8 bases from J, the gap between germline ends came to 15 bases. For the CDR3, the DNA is TGTGCCAGCAATCCGGCACAGAGACATTCACCCCTCCACTTT. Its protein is CASNPAQRHSPLHF.

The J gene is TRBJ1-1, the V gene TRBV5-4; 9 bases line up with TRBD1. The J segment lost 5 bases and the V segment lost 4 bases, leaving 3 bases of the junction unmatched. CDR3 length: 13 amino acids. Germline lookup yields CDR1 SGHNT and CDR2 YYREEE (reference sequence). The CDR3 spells CASSPGQGTEAFF. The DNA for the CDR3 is TGTGCCAGCAGCCCGGGACAGGGAACTGAAGCTTTCTTT.

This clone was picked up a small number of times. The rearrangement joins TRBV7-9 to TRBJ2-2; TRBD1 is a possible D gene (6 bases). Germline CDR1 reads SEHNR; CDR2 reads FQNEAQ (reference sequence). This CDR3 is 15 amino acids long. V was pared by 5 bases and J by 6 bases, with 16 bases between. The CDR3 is CASSLGAARPGELFF. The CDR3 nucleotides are TGTGCCAGCAGCCTGGGGGCAGCCCGGCCCGGGGAGCTGTTTTTT. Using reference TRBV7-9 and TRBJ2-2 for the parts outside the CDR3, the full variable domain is DTGVSQNPRHKITKRGQNVTFRCDPISEHNRLYWYRQTLGQGPEFLTYFQNEAQLEKSRLLSDRFSAERPKGSFSTLEIQRTEQGDSAMYLCASSLGAARPGELFFGEGSRLTVL.

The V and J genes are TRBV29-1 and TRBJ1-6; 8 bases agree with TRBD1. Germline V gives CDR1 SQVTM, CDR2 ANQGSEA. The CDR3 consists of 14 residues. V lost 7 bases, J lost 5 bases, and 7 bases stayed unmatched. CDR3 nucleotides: TGCAGCGCTTCGATACAGGGGGATAATTCACCCCTCCACTTT. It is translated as CSASIQGDNSPLHF. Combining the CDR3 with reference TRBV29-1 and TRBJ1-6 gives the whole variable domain SAVISQKPSRDICQRGTSLTIQCQVDSQVTMMFWYRQQPGQSLTLIATANQGSEATYESGFVIDKFPISRPNLTFSTLTVSNMSPEDSSIYLCSASIQGDNSPLHFGNGTRLTVT.

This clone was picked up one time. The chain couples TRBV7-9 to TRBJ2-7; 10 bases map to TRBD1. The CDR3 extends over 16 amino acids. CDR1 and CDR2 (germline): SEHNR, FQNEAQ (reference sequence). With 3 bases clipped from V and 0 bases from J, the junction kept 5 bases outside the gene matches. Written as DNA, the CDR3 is TGTGCCAGCAGCTTGGGGGGACAGGGGACCTCCTACGAGCAGTACTTC. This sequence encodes CASSLGGQGTSYEQYF.

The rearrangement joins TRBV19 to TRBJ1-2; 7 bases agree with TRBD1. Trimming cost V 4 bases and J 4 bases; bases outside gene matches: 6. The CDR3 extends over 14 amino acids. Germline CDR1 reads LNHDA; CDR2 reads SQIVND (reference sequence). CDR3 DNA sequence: TGTGCCAGTAGTACACAGGGACAGACCTATGGCTACACCTTC. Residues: CASSTQGQTYGYTF.

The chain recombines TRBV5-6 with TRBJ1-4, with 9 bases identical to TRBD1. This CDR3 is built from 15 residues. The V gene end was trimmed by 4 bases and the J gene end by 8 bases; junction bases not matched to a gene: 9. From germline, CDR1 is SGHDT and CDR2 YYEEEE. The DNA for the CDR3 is TGTGCCAGCAGCACCGATTTAGGACAGGGGGAAAAACTGTTTTTT. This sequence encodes CASSTDLGQGEKLFF.

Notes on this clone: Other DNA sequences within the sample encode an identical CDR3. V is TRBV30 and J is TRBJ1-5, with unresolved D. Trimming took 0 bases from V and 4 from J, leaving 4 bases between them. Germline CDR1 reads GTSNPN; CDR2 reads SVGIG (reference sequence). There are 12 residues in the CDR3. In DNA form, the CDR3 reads TGTGCCTGGAGTGTCTTGAATCAGCCCCAGCATTTT. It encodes CAWSVLNQPQHF.

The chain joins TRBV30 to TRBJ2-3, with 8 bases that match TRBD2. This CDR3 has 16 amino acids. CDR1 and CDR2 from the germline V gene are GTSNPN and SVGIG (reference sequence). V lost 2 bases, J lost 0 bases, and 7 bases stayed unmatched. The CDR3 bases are TGTGCCTGGAGTTTGATGGCGGGGGGTAGCACAGATACGCAGTATTTT. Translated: CAWSLMAGGSTDTQYF.

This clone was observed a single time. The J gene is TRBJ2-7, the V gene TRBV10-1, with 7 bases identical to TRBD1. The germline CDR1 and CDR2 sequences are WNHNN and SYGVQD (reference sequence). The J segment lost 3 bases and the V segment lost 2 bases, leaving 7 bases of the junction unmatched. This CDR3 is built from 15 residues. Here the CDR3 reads CASSETLTGNYEQYF. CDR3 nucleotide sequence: TGCGCCAGCAGTGAGACCCTGACAGGGAACTACGAGCAGTACTTC.

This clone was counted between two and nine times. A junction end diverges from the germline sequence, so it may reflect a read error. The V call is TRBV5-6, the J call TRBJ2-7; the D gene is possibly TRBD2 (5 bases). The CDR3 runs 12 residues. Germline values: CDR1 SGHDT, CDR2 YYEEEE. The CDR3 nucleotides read TGTGCCAGCAGCTTGGTTCTAGCCAGCGAAACCTTC. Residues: CASSLVLASETF.

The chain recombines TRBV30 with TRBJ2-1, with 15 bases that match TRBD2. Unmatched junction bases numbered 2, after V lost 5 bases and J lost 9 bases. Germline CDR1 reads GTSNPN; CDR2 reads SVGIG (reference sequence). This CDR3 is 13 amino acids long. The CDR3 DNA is TGTGCCTGGGGACTAGCGGGGGGGCGTGAGCAGTTCTTC. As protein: CAWGLAGGREQFF. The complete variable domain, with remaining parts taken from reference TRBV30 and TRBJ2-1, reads SQTIHQWPATLVQPVGSPLSLECTVEGTSNPNLYWYRQAAGRGLQLLFYSVGIGQISSEVPQNLSASRPQDRQFILSSKKLLLSDSGFYLCAWGLAGGREQFFGPGTRLTVL.

The CDR3 DNA is TGTGCCAGCAGCGAGGGAGTCGGTCAGCCCCAGCATTTT. Its protein is CASSEGVGQPQHF. This chain uses TRBV7-3 with TRBJ1-5; D unclear. This CDR3 has 13 amino acids. The V and J ends lost 5 bases and 6 bases respectively, with 11 bases between them. Germline-derived CDR1 and CDR2 are SGHTA and FQGTGA.

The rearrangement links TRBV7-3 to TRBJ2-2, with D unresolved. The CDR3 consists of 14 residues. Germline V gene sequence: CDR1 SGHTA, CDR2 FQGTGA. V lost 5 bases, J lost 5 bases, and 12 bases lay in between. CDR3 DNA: TGTGCCAGCAGCCCGGTCTACGGTACCGGGGAGCTGTTTTTT. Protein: CASSPVYGTGELFF.

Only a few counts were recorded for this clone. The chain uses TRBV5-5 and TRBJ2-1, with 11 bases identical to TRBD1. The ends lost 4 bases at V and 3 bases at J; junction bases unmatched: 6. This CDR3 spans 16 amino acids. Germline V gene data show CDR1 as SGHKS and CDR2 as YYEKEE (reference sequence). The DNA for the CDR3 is TGTGCCAGCAGCATCCGGGACAGGGGGAGCTACAATGAGCAGTTCTTC. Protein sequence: CASSIRDRGSYNEQFF.

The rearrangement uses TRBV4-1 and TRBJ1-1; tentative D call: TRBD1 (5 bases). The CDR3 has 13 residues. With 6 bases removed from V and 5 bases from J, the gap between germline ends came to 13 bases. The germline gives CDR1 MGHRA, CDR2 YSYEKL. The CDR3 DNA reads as TGCGCCAGCAGACTCGCGGAGGGGACTGAAGCTTTCTTT. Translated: CASRLAEGTEAFF.

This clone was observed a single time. The CDR3 sequence: CASSGRLAGGTDTQYF. The CDR3 nucleotides read TGTGCCAGCAGTGGGAGACTAGCGGGGGGTACAGATACGCAGTATTTT. The V and J genes are TRBV2 and TRBJ2-3; 13 bases agree with TRBD2. The CDR3 has 16 amino acids. Germline V lookup: CDR1 SNHLY, CDR2 FYNNEI. After removal of 4 bases from V and 3 bases from J, the junction contained 4 bases not matched to a gene.

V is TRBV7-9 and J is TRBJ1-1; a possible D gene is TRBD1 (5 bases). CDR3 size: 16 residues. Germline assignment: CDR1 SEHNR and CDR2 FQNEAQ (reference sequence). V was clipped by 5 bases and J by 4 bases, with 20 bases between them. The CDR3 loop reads CASSPRPYTGGTEAFF. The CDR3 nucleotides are TGTGCCAGCAGCCCCCGACCCTACACGGGGGGCACTGAAGCTTTCTTT.

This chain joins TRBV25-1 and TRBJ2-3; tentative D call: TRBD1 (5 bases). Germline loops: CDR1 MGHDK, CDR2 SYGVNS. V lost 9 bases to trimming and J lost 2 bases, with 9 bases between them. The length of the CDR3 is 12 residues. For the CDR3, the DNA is TGTGCCAGTAGGGGAAACACAGATACGCAGTATTTT. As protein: CASRGNTDTQYF. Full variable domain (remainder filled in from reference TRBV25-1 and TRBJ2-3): EADIYQTPRYLVIGTGKKITLECSQTMGHDKMYWYQQDPGMELHLIHYSYGVNSTEKGDLSSESTVSRIRTEHFPLTLESARPSHTSQYLCASRGNTDTQYFGPGTRLTVL.